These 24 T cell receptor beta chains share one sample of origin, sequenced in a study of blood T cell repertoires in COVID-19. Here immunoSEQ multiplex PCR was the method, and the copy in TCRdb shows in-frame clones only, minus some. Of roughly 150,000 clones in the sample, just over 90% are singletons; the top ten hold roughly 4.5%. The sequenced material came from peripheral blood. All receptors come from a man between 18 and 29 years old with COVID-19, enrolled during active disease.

The CDR3 is CASSAGTGGEQYF. CDR3 nucleotide sequence: TGTGCCAGCAGCGCCGGGACAGGGGGCGAGCAGTACTTC. The J gene is TRBJ2-7, the V gene TRBV9, with 11 bases matching TRBD1. There are 13 residues in the CDR3. The germline V gene encodes CDR1 SGDLS and CDR2 YYNGEE. The V gene end was trimmed by 3 bases and the J gene end by 6 bases; junction bases not matched to a gene: 2.

This CDR3 reads CASSFRQGGTDTQYF. The CDR3 DNA follows: TGTGCCAGTAGTTTCCGACAGGGGGGCACAGATACGCAGTATTTT. This chain links TRBV19 with TRBJ2-3; 9 bases are shared with TRBD1. The CDR3 totals 15 residues. CDR1 is LNHDA and CDR2 is SQIVND in the germline V gene (reference sequence). V lost 5 bases and J lost 1; bases outside the gene matches: 4.

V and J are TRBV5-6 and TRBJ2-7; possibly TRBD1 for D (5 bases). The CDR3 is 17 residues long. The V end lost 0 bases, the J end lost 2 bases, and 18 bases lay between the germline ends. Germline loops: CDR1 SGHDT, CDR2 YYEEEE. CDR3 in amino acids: CASSLELGQGQPYEQYF. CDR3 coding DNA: TGTGCCAGCAGCTTGGAATTGGGTCAGGGCCAGCCCTACGAGCAGTACTTC.

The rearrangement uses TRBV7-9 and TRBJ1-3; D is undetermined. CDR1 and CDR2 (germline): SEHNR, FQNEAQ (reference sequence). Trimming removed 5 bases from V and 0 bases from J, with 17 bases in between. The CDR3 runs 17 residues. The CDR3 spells CASSPPAGGLSGNTIYF. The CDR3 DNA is TGTGCCAGCAGCCCCCCCGCGGGAGGTCTCTCTGGAAACACCATATATTTT. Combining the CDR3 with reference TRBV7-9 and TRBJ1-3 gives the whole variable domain DTGVSQNPRHKITKRGQNVTFRCDPISEHNRLYWYRQTLGQGPEFLTYFQNEAQLEKSRLLSDRFSAERPKGSFSTLEIQRTEQGDSAMYLCASSPPAGGLSGNTIYFGEGSWLTVV.

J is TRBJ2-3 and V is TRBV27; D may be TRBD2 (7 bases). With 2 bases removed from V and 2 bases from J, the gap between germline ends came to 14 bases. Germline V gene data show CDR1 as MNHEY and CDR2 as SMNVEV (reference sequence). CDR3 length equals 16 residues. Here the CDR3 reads CASSLEGGDSTDTQYF. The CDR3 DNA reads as TGTGCCAGCAGTTTAGAGGGGGGGGATTCCACAGATACGCAGTATTTT.

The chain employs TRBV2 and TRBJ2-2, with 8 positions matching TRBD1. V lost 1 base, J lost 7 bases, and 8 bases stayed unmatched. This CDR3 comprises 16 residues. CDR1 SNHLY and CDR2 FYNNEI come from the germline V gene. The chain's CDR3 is CASSEVGQGFGGELFF. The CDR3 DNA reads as TGTGCCAGCAGTGAAGTTGGACAGGGATTCGGCGGGGAGCTGTTTTTT.

DNA of the CDR3: TGTGCCAGCAGCTTCGTGTGGAGGGAGGCGAACACTGAAGCTTTCTTT. The encoded protein is CASSFVWREANTEAFF. The rearrangement links TRBV5-8 to TRBJ1-1; no reliable D call. The germline gives CDR1 SGHTS, CDR2 YDEGEE. The germline V and J ends were trimmed by 2 bases and 1 base, with 15 bases remaining between them. The CDR3 length is 16 residues. The entire variable domain, with the rest obtained from reference TRBV5-8 and TRBJ1-1, is as follows: EAGVTQSPTHLIKTRGQQATLRCSPISGHTSVYWYQQALGLGLQFLLWYDEGEERNRGNFPPRFSGRQFPNYSSELNVNALELEDSALYLCASSFVWREANTEAFFGQGTRLTVV.

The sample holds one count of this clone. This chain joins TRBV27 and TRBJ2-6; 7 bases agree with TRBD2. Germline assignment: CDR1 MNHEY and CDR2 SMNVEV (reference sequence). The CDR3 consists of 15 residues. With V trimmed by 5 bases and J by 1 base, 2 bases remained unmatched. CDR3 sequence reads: CASSELASGANVLTF. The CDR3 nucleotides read TGTGCCAGCAGTGAACTAGCGTCTGGGGCCAACGTCCTGACTTTC.

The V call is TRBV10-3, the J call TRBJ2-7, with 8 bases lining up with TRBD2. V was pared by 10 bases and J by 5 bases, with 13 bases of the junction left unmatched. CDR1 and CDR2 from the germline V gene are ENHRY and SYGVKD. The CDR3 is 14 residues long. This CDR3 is CATRGGTRAHEQYF. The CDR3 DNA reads TGTGCCACCAGAGGCGGGACTAGAGCCCACGAGCAGTACTTC.

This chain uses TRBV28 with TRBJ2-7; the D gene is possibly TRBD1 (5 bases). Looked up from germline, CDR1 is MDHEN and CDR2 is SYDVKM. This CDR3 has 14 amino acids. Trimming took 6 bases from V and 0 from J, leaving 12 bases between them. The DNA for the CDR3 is TGTGCCAGCAGCCCAGGGCCTAGCTCCTACGAGCAGTACTTC. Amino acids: CASSPGPSSYEQYF.

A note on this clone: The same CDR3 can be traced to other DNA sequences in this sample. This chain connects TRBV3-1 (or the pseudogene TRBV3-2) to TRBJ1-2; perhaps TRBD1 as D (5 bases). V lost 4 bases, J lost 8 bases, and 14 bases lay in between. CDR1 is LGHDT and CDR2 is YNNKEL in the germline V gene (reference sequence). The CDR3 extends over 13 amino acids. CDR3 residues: CASSPARGRGYTF. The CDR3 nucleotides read TGTGCCAGCAGCCCAGCCCGGGGGAGAGGCTACACCTTC.

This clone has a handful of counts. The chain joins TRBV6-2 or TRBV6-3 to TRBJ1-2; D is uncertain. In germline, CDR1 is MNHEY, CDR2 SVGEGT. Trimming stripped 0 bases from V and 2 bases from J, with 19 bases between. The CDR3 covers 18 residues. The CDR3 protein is CASSYSQEGRLKNYGYTF. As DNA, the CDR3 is TGTGCCAGCAGTTACTCGCAGGAAGGGAGGTTGAAGAACTATGGCTACACCTTC.

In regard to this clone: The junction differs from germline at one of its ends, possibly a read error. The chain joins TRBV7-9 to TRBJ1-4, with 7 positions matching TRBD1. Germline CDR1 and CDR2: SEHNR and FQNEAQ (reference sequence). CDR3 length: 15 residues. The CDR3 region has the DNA TGTGCCAGCAGCCGAGCAGGGGGTGCGAATGAAAAACTGCTTTTT. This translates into CASSRAGGANEKLLF.

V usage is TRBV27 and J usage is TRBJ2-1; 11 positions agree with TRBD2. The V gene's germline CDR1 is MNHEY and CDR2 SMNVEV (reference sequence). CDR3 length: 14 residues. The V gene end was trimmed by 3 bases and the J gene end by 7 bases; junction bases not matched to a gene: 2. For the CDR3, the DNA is TGTGCCAGCAGTTTTTCTAGCGGGAGGAATGAGCAGTTCTTC. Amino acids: CASSFSSGRNEQFF.

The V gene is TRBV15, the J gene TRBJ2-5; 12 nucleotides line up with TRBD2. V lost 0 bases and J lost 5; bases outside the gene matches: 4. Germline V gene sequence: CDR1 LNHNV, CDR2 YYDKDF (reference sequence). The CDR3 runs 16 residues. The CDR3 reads CATSRDGTSGQETQYF. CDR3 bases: TGTGCCACCAGCAGAGATGGGACTAGCGGGCAGGAGACCCAGTACTTC.

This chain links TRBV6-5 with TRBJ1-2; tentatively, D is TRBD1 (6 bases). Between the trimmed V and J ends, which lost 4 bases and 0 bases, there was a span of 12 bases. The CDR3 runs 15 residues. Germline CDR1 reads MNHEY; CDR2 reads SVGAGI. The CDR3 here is CASSSGTRSNYGYTF. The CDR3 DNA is TGTGCCAGCAGTTCCGGGACACGCTCTAACTATGGCTACACCTTC.

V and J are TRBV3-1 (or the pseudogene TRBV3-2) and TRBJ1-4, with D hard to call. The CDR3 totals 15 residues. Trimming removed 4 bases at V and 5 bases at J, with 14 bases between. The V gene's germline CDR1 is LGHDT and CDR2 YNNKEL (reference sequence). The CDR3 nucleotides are TGTGCCAGCAGCCTTAGACCCCAGCGAAATGAAAAACTGTTTTTT. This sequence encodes CASSLRPQRNEKLFF.

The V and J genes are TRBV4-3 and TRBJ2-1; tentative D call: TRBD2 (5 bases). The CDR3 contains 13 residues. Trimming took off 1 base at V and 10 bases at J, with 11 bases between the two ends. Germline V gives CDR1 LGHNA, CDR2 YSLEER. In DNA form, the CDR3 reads TGCGCCAGCAGCCAAGGGACTCCCGGAGAGCAGTTCTTC. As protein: CASSQGTPGEQFF.

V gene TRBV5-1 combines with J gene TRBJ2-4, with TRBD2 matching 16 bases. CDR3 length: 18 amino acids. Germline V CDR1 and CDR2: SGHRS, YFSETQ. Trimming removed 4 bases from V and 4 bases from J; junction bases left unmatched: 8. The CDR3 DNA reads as TGCGCCAGCAGCACCGGGACTAGCGGGAGGGGGGCTAAAAACATTCAGTACTTC. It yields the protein CASSTGTSGRGAKNIQYF. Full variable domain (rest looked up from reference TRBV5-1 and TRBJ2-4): KAGVTQTPRYLIKTRGQQVTLSCSPISGHRSVSWYQQTPGQGLQFLFEYFSETQRNKGNFPGRFSGRQFSNSRSEMNVSTLELGDSALYLCASSTGTSGRGAKNIQYFGAGTRLSVL.

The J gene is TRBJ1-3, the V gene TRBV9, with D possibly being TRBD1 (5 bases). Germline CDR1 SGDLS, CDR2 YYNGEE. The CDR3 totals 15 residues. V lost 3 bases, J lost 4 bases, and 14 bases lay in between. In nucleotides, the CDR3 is TGTGCCAGCAGCGCCGGCAGGGAATCCGGAAACACCATATATTTT. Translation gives CASSAGRESGNTIYF.

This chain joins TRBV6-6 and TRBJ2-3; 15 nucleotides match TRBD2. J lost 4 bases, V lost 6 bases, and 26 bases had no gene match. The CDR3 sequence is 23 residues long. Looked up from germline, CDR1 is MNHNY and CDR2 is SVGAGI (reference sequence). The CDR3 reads CASSSNRGRGTSGRPRISDTQYF. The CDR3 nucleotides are TGTGCCAGCAGCTCTAACAGGGGGAGAGGGACTAGCGGGAGGCCCAGGATTTCAGATACGCAGTATTTT.

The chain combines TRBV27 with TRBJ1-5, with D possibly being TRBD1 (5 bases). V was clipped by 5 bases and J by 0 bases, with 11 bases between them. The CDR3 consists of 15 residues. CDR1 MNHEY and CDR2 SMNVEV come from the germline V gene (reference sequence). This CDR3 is CASSVTALSNQPQHF. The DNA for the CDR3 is TGTGCCAGCAGTGTGACAGCCCTTAGCAATCAGCCCCAGCATTTT.

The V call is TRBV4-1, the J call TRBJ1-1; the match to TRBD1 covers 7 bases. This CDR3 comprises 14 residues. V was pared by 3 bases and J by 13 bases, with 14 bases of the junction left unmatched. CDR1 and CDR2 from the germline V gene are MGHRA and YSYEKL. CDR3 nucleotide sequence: TGCGCCAGCAGCCACGGCGGGACAGACACAATTAGTTTCTTT. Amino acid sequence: CASSHGGTDTISFF.

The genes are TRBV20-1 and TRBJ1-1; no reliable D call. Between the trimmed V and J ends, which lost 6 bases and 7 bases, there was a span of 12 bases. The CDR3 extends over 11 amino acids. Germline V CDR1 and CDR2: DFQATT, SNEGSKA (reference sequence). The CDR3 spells CSAGRWGEAFF. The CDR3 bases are TGCAGTGCAGGGAGATGGGGTGAAGCTTTCTTT.